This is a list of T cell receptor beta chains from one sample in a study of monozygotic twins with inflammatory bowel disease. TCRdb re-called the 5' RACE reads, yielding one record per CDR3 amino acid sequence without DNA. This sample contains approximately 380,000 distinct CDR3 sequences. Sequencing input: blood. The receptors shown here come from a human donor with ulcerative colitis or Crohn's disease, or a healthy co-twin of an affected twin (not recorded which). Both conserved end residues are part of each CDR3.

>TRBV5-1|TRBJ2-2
CASATGVGELFF
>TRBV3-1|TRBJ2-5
CASSQGKMGVWQETQYF
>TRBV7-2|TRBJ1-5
CASSPGDRVNQSQHF
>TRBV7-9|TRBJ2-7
CASSRDRTSYEQYF
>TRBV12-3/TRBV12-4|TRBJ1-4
CASSLDRGPDEKLFF
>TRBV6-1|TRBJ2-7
CASRGAGFSYEQYF
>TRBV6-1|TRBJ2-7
CASLDRVASYEQYF
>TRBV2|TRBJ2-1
CASSASSGPKQFF
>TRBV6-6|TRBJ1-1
CASSPTGSAAFF
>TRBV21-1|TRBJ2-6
CASSKPPNRAPIWANVLTF
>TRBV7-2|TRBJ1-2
CASSSGGYGYTF
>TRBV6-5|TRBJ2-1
CASSYLGEDEQFF
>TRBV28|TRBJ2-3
CASSTRQGSGTDTQYF
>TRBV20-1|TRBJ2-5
CSARTGYRGSQGTQYF
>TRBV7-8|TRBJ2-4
CASSLADIAKNIQYF
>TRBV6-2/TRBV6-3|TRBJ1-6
CASSYSSGQDYSPLHF
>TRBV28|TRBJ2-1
CASRPGTGAYNEQFF
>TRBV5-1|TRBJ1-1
CASSLLAGQANTEAFF